This entry describes one T cell receptor beta chain. There are many counts of this clonotype. Its target antigen remains unknown. Base qualities were left out, and no much larger clone turns up one base away. The sample comes from a study of T cell repertoires in cytomegalovirus infection (dated by TCRdb to about 2019). Study-level background: Because public TCR beta signatures pointed to carriage of CMV infection together with the matching HLA type, the HLA type of each donor mattered for the analysis.

The research as a whole found: The ex vivo response was dominated by HLA-C-restricted CMV-specific TCR beta clonotypes, which also provided the single most frequent clonotype in two of eight donors. Cumulative frequency of public TCR beta family members discriminated carriers of CMV infection plus the relevant HLA type in this cohort and an independent 352-donor cohort.

The germline V gene sets CDR1 to LGHNA and CDR2 to YNFKEQ. Trimming takes 1 base from V and 0 bases from J, and the germline ends sit 10 bases apart. The CDR3 numbers 16 residues from cysteine through phenylalanine. The DNA shown is the 48-base CDR3, in frame from base 1. Sequencing relied on an Illumina HiSeq 1500. TCRdb ran its own pipeline on the public reads, namely fastp trimming at Q25 and MiXCR clone calling, and kept in-frame beta chains. Entries that share a CDR3 protein sequence are merged under the most common genes and DNA. The sample has hundreds of thousands of distinct CDR3 sequences on record, roughly 15% of them singletons. The ten largest clones take up about 11% of the sample.

The sequence derives from a human donor in good health (CMV status not recorded). Some clones in this sample may be carry-over from other donors' samples. Material for sequencing was PBMCs. The chain employs TRBV4-2 and TRBJ1-3; the D gene identity is not certain. The CDR3 sequence is CASSQVGQVSGNTIYF. The bases are TGTGCCAGCAGCCAAGTTGGTCAGGTCTCTGGAAACACCATATATTTT.